The 9 T cell receptor beta chains given below trace back to one sample, sequenced in a study of blood T cell repertoires in COVID-19. TCRdb keeps only in-frame clones here, not all; method: immunoSEQ multiplex PCR. The repertoire holds around 370,000 clones, more than 75% seen once, with about 3.5% in the top ten. The sequenced sample consisted of peripheral blood. Receptors were obtained from a woman aged 18-30 years who had recovered from COVID-19.

This chain links TRBV3-1 (or the pseudogene TRBV3-2) with TRBJ2-1; TRBD2 might be the D (6 bases). Germline-derived CDR1 and CDR2 are LGHDT and YNNKEL (reference sequence). V gave up 4 bases and J gave up 2 bases, with 12 bases separating them. The CDR3 runs to 15 residues. CDR3 DNA sequence: TGTGCCAGCAGCCCGTTGGGACTTACCTACAATGAGCAGTTCTTC. Protein sequence: CASSPLGLTYNEQFF.

The chain links TRBV3-1 (or the pseudogene TRBV3-2) to TRBJ2-5; no clear D gene. In germline, CDR1 is LGHDT, CDR2 YNNKEL (reference sequence). The CDR3 covers 14 residues. V shed 0 bases and J shed 5 bases, with 10 bases lying between them. CDR3 sequence reads: CASSQEYSWETQYF. In DNA form, the CDR3 reads TGTGCCAGCAGCCAAGAATACTCCTGGGAGACCCAGTACTTC.

The J gene is TRBJ2-1, the V gene TRBV5-4, with a weak D call TRBD1 (6 bases). The length of the CDR3 is 16 residues. Deletions cut 2 bases from V and 0 bases from J, with 12 bases between. CDR1 and CDR2 from the germline V gene are SGHNT and YYREEE (reference sequence). The CDR3 reads CASSLRTGSSYNEQFF. In DNA form, the CDR3 reads TGTGCCAGCAGCTTACGAACAGGGAGCTCCTACAATGAGCAGTTCTTC.

CDR3 coding DNA: TGCGCCAGCAGCCAAGTCCCCGCGACAGCTACCGGGGAGCTGTTTTTT. This sequence encodes CASSQVPATATGELFF. This chain links TRBV4-3 with TRBJ2-2; a weak D match, TRBD1 (5 bases). Germline V gene data show CDR1 as LGHNA and CDR2 as YSLEER. V dropped 1 base and J dropped 5 bases, with 14 bases sitting between them. This CDR3 has 16 residues.

The chain uses TRBV4-1 and TRBJ1-2; possibly TRBD1 for D (5 bases). The CDR3 extends over 13 amino acids. The germline V and J ends were trimmed by 1 base and 4 bases, with 7 bases remaining between them. Germline values: CDR1 MGHRA, CDR2 YSYEKL. CDR3 DNA: TGCGCCAGCAGCCAAGTAGGGGTCTATGGCTACACCTTC. It yields the protein CASSQVGVYGYTF.

V usage is TRBV5-4 and J usage is TRBJ1-5; unclear D gene. The germline V gene has CDR1 SGHNT and CDR2 YYREEE (reference sequence). Trimming cost V 0 bases and J 9 bases, with 4 bases left between them. The CDR3 consists of 11 residues. This chain's CDR3 is CASSLELPQHF. The CDR3, as DNA: TGTGCCAGCAGCTTGGAACTGCCCCAGCATTTT.

The chain is built from TRBV13 and TRBJ1-2; TRBD1 agrees at 8 bases. The CDR3 extends over 14 amino acids. Per germline, CDR1 PRHDT and CDR2 FYEKMQ (reference sequence). Trimming cost V 8 bases and J 0 bases; bases outside gene matches: 5. The CDR3 coding sequence is TGTGCCAGCTTACAGGGGGAAACTAACTATGGCTACACCTTC. Translation: CASLQGETNYGYTF.

The rearrangement links TRBV29-1 to TRBJ2-2; D perhaps matches TRBD2 (6 bases). Germline CDR1 reads SQVTM; CDR2 reads ANQGSEA. CDR3 length: 13 amino acids. The V end was cut by 4 bases, the J end by 5 bases, with 11 bases between. CDR3 bases: TGCAGCGTTGCGGGAGTGAGGACCGGGGAGCTGTTTTTT. Its translation is CSVAGVRTGELFF.

The chain joins TRBV2 to TRBJ2-7; the D gene is possibly TRBD1 (5 bases). Germline loops: CDR1 SNHLY, CDR2 FYNNEI. This CDR3 is built from 16 residues. Trimming stripped 2 bases from V and 0 bases from J, with 14 bases between. The CDR3 nucleotides read TGTGCCAGCAGTGAACTGGGGCTGCCCAGCTCCTACGAGCAGTACGTC. Its translation: CASSELGLPSSYEQYV.